The 28 T cell receptor beta chains below were found in one sample sequenced in a study of blood T cell repertoires in COVID-19. Repertoires were generated with immunoSEQ multiplex PCR, while TCRdb's copy carries only in-frame clones and drops some. The sample records some 47,000 clones, about 82% being singletons. Sequenced material: peripheral blood. These receptors were taken from a woman aged 55-69 years with acute or convalescent COVID-19.

This clone was observed a handful of times. The V gene is TRBV19, the J gene TRBJ1-2, with TRBD1 as a possible D gene (6 bases). The CDR3 runs 14 residues. The V and J ends lost 6 bases and 8 bases respectively, with 19 bases between them. Germline CDR1 reads LNHDA; CDR2 reads SQIVND (reference sequence). CDR3 coding DNA: TGTGCCAGTAGCCCAACGGGGGGCGCGAGGGGCTACACCTTC. It translates to CASSPTGGARGYTF.

The chain links TRBV4-1 to TRBJ2-3, with TRBD2 matching 10 bases. Germline loops: CDR1 MGHRA, CDR2 YSYEKL. With V trimmed by 1 base and J by 4 bases, 5 bases remained unmatched. This CDR3 is built from 16 residues. The CDR3 DNA sequence: TGCGCCAGCAGCCAAGTAAGCGGGGGGGCTGCAGATACGCAGTATTTT. It translates to CASSQVSGGAADTQYF.

The chain carries TRBV9 and TRBJ1-5; D is unclear. V was shortened by 3 bases and J by 0 bases, with 10 bases between the two germline ends. Per the germline V gene, CDR1 is SGDLS and CDR2 is YYNGEE. The CDR3 totals 15 residues. The CDR3 DNA reads as TGTGCCAGCAGCGGAGGGTCTAATAGCAATCAGCCCCAGCATTTT. It codes for CASSGGSNSNQPQHF.

The chain joins TRBV5-1 to TRBJ1-1; D is unresolved. The V end lost 0 bases, the J end lost 8 bases, and 11 bases lay between the germline ends. CDR1 and CDR2 from the germline V gene are SGHRS and YFSETQ. The CDR3 has 13 amino acids. CDR3 residues: CASSLGGQSEAFF. In DNA form, the CDR3 reads TGCGCCAGCAGCTTGGGTGGGCAGAGCGAAGCTTTCTTT.

The chain is built from TRBV6-5 and TRBJ2-7; 14 bases match TRBD2. CDR1 MNHEY and CDR2 SVGAGI come from the germline V gene. This CDR3 region has 15 residues. J was trimmed by 3 bases and V by 6 bases; bases with no gene match: 4. CDR3 in DNA: TGTGCCAGCAGGGAGGGACTAGCGGGAGTCTACGAGCAGTACTTC. This codes for CASREGLAGVYEQYF.

The chain employs TRBV7-9 and TRBJ2-7, with D tentatively TRBD2 (6 bases). Germline assignment: CDR1 SEHNR and CDR2 FQNEAQ (reference sequence). The CDR3 consists of 12 residues. The ends were cut back, 5 bases at V and 5 bases at J, with 10 bases in the middle. The CDR3 is CASSLEGHEQYF. CDR3 nucleotide sequence: TGTGCCAGCAGCCTGGAGGGCCACGAGCAGTACTTC.

This sequence joins TRBV7-8 and TRBJ2-6; TRBD2 might be the D (6 bases). Trimming pared 1 base from V and 6 bases from J, leaving 19 bases between. This CDR3 spans 18 amino acids. Germline CDR1 is SGHVS and CDR2 is FQNEAQ. The CDR3 DNA reads TGTGCCAGCAGCTTAGGTTGGGGACTGTCGACGGAGGCCAACGTCCTGACTTTC. Its translation: CASSLGWGLSTEANVLTF.

V is TRBV7-9 and J is TRBJ2-1, with 8 bases matching TRBD2. CDR3 length equals 15 residues. Trimming removed 1 base from V and 9 bases from J; junction bases left unmatched: 8. Per germline, CDR1 SEHNR and CDR2 FQNEAQ (reference sequence). The CDR3 bases are TGTGCCAGCAGCTTAGGCAGCGGGGGCCGGGGTGAGCAGTTCTTC. It is translated as CASSLGSGGRGEQFF.

This clone was seen many times. This sequence joins TRBV6-6 and TRBJ2-7; 8 bases map to TRBD1. Germline V CDR1 and CDR2: MNHNY, SVGAGI (reference sequence). The CDR3 has 15 residues. With 2 bases clipped from V and 5 bases from J, the junction kept 8 bases outside the gene matches. The CDR3: CASSYGRDRFHEQYF. CDR3 nucleotides: TGTGCCAGCAGTTACGGGCGGGACAGGTTCCACGAGCAGTACTTC.

This chain connects TRBV19 to TRBJ1-2, with unresolved D. V dropped 7 bases and J dropped 2 bases, with 11 bases sitting between them. Germline lookup yields CDR1 LNHDA and CDR2 SQIVND (reference sequence). CDR3 size: 13 residues. DNA for the CDR3: TGTGCCAGTAAAAACACAGAGAACTATGGCTACACCTTC. Protein product: CASKNTENYGYTF.

The gene calls are TRBV7-9 and TRBJ1-4, with D hard to call. This CDR3 region has 15 residues. The ends were cut back, 0 bases at V and 7 bases at J, with 12 bases in the middle. Germline CDR1 and CDR2: SEHNR and FQNEAQ (reference sequence). The CDR3 nucleotides read TGTGCCAGCAGCTTAGCGACTCCAGTAAGTGAAAAACTGTTTTTT. Its protein product is CASSLATPVSEKLFF. The full variable domain, with the rest looked up from reference TRBV7-9 and TRBJ1-4, is DTGVSQNPRHKITKRGQNVTFRCDPISEHNRLYWYRQTLGQGPEFLTYFQNEAQLEKSRLLSDRFSAERPKGSFSTLEIQRTEQGDSAMYLCASSLATPVSEKLFFGSGTQLSVL.

The chain is built from TRBV30 and TRBJ1-2; 7 bases agree with TRBD1. This CDR3 is 13 amino acids long. Per germline, CDR1 GTSNPN and CDR2 SVGIG (reference sequence). V lost 4 bases to trimming and J lost 7 bases; unmatched junction nucleotides: 9. In DNA, the CDR3 is TGTGCCTGGAACGTCGGACAGGAGATTGGCTACACCTTC. Translating it yields CAWNVGQEIGYTF.

The chain combines TRBV5-1 with TRBJ1-4; D possibly corresponds to TRBD1 (5 bases). Germline V CDR1 and CDR2: SGHRS, YFSETQ. Trimming stripped 1 base from V and 2 bases from J, with 12 bases between. CDR3 length equals 16 residues. CDR3 DNA sequence: TGCGCCAGCAGCTTGCGGGGGGATGGCACTAATGAAAAACTGTTTTTT. Translation: CASSLRGDGTNEKLFF.

The J gene is TRBJ1-2, the V gene TRBV6-2 or TRBV6-3, with TRBD1 matching 9 bases. Germline V gene sequence: CDR1 MNHEY, CDR2 SVGEGT. The V gene end was trimmed by 4 bases and the J gene end by 4 bases; junction bases not matched to a gene: 7. This CDR3 has 15 residues. In DNA, the CDR3 is TGTGCCAGCAGTTCACAGGGGGCGGCTGGCTATGGCTACACCTTC. Protein: CASSSQGAAGYGYTF.

This chain uses TRBV3-1 (or the pseudogene TRBV3-2) with TRBJ2-5, with D possibly TRBD2 on 7 matching bases. This CDR3 region has 16 residues. Trimming cost V 6 bases and J 5 bases, with 22 bases left between them. CDR1 is LGHDT, CDR2 YNNKEL, per germline (reference sequence). In DNA, the CDR3 is TGTGCCAGCAGACCCGGGGGCGCGGGAGTGAAGGAGACCCAGTACTTC. The encoded protein is CASRPGGAGVKETQYF.

The chain uses TRBV28 and TRBJ1-2, with D maybe TRBD1 (6 bases). V was pared by 4 bases and J by 8 bases, with 14 bases between. The CDR3 consists of 13 residues. CDR1 and CDR2 from the germline V gene are MDHEN and SYDVKM. The CDR3 region is CASSSHDRRGYTF. The CDR3 nucleotides are TGTGCCAGCAGTTCGCATGACAGGAGAGGCTACACCTTC.

The V call is TRBV10-3, the J call TRBJ1-2, with 9 bases aligning to TRBD1. The V gene's germline CDR1 is ENHRY and CDR2 SYGVKD. The V gene end was trimmed by 0 bases and the J gene end by 5 bases; junction bases not matched to a gene: 4. The CDR3 covers 15 residues. CDR3 DNA sequence: TGTGCCATCAGTGAGTCCACAGGGGGCTGGTATGGCTACACCTTC. This sequence encodes CAISESTGGWYGYTF.

The CDR3 nucleotides read TGTGCCAGCAGCTACCCCGGGACAGGAGGGGAAAAACTGTTTTTT. Translation gives CASSYPGTGGEKLFF. The chain couples TRBV7-9 to TRBJ1-4; 8 nucleotides match TRBD1. The germline V gene has CDR1 SEHNR and CDR2 FQNEAQ (reference sequence). V trimming: 4 bases; J trimming: 8 bases; junction bases outside the gene matches: 9. The CDR3 runs to 15 residues.

The V gene is TRBV30, the J gene TRBJ1-6, with 8 positions matching TRBD1. The ends lost 5 bases at V and 8 bases at J; junction bases unmatched: 8. The CDR3 is 14 amino acids. The germline V gene encodes CDR1 GTSNPN and CDR2 SVGIG (reference sequence). CDR3 residues: CAWSRTGRDSPLHF. The CDR3 DNA reads TGTGCCTGGTCAAGGACAGGGCGGGATTCACCCCTCCACTTT.

The V gene is TRBV6-5, the J gene TRBJ1-4; D gene uncertain. The germline V and J ends were trimmed by 6 bases and 3 bases, with 8 bases remaining between them. The CDR3 runs to 13 residues. Looked up from germline, CDR1 is MNHEY and CDR2 is SVGAGI. The CDR3: CASRSRPNEKLFF. The CDR3 region has the DNA TGTGCCAGCAGATCCAGGCCTAATGAAAAACTGTTTTTT.

On this clone itself: This same CDR3 is encoded by further DNA sequences in the sample. The chain carries TRBV9 and TRBJ2-1; D is ambiguous. Germline loops: CDR1 SGDLS, CDR2 YYNGEE. The CDR3 runs to 15 residues. V lost 0 bases and J lost 1, with 8 bases in between. CDR3 sequence reads: CASSVDFPSYNEQFF. The CDR3 DNA is TGTGCCAGCAGCGTAGATTTCCCTTCCTACAATGAGCAGTTCTTC. The full variable domain, its missing parts supplied by reference TRBV9 and TRBJ2-1, is DSGVTQTPKHLITATGQRVTLRCSPRSGDLSVYWYQQSLDQGLQFLIQYYNGEERAKGNILERFSAQQFPDLHSELNLSSLELGDSALYFCASSVDFPSYNEQFFGPGTRLTVL.

This clone has just one count. The rearrangement links TRBV10-1 to TRBJ1-6, with D possibly being TRBD1 (6 bases). The CDR3 is made up of 14 amino acids. Germline assignment: CDR1 WNHNN and CDR2 SYGVQD (reference sequence). Trimming removed 6 bases at V and 7 bases at J, with 13 bases between. CDR3 region: CASRATGYNSPLHF. The CDR3 DNA follows: TGCGCCAGCAGGGCTACAGGGTACAATTCACCCCTCCACTTT.

In regard to this clone: Different DNA sequences within this sample yield the same CDR3. The V and J genes are TRBV19 and TRBJ2-6; 8 nucleotides align to TRBD1. This CDR3 region has 17 residues. Trimming took 7 bases from V and 4 from J; bases not matched to a gene: 12. The germline V gene has CDR1 LNHDA and CDR2 SQIVND (reference sequence). DNA for the CDR3: TGTGCCAGTAATCGAGGACAGGGCCGTTCGGGGGCCAACGTCCTGACTTTC. Residues: CASNRGQGRSGANVLTF.

CDR3 sequence (DNA): TGTGCCAGCAGCTTATACGGGGTTCCTGAAGCTTTCTTT. It yields the protein CASSLYGVPEAFF. The chain links TRBV11-2 to TRBJ1-1; D uncertain. CDR3 length equals 13 residues. The V end lost 2 bases, the J end lost 6 bases, and 10 bases lay between the germline ends. The V gene's germline CDR1 is SGHAT and CDR2 FQNNGV.

This clone was counted between two and nine times. This chain links TRBV5-4 with TRBJ1-2, with a weak D call TRBD1 (6 bases). The CDR3 is 13 amino acids. Trimming cost V 4 bases and J 4 bases, with 11 bases left between them. CDR1 and CDR2 from the germline V gene are SGHNT and YYREEE (reference sequence). The CDR3 spells CASSPQGAYGYTF. Here the CDR3 DNA reads TGTGCCAGCAGCCCACAGGGTGCCTATGGCTACACCTTC.

The rearrangement uses TRBV12-3 or TRBV12-4 and TRBJ2-5; D remains unclear. Trimming pared 6 bases from V and 4 bases from J, leaving 6 bases between. There are 11 residues in the CDR3. In nucleotides, the CDR3 is TGTGCCAGCAGCAAACTAGAGACCCAGTACTTC. Amino acid sequence: CASSKLETQYF.

This rearrangement joins TRBV5-1 to TRBJ2-1; 7 bases line up with TRBD1. J was trimmed by 4 bases and V by 7 bases; bases with no gene match: 11. This CDR3 spans 15 amino acids. CDR1 is SGHRS, CDR2 YFSETQ, per germline. This CDR3 is CASGSAGTVYNEQFF. The CDR3 coding sequence is TGCGCCAGCGGATCTGCCGGGACAGTATACAATGAGCAGTTCTTC.

J is TRBJ1-5 and V is TRBV2, with TRBD1 as a possible D gene (6 bases). The germline gives CDR1 SNHLY, CDR2 FYNNEI. CDR3 length equals 13 residues. With 8 bases removed from V and 6 bases from J, the gap between germline ends came to 14 bases. The CDR3 protein is CASAAGEVQPQHF. DNA of the CDR3: TGTGCCAGCGCCGCAGGGGAAGTTCAGCCCCAGCATTTT.